The present TCR beta chain was sequenced within a study of CD8+CD57+ T cells in acquired aplastic anemia. Across the study: Sorting CD4+ and CD8+ cells gave DNA averaging 3.2 ug. CD4+ cell libraries from healthy donors averaged roughly 10 million reads.

There are 16 residues in the CDR3. The V gene end was trimmed by 4 bases and the J gene end by 0 bases; junction bases not matched to a gene: 3. Germline values: CDR1 SGHTA, CDR2 FQGNSA. For this clonotype: Antigen unknown.

Genomic DNA, the template, was used for profiling of the TCR beta VDJ and CDR3. TCRdb analysed the reads with MiXCR anew, one entry per CDR3 protein. Of hundreds of thousands of distinct CDR3 sequences in the sample, about two thirds are singletons; the top ten hold under 5%. Regarding the study as a whole: Researchers reported that CD8+ Simpson's diversity was not significantly different in patients versus controls. About 30 was the count of CD8+ CDR3 sequences that patients shared with controls.

V and J are TRBV7-2 and TRBJ1-1, with 12 bases lining up with TRBD1. Sequencing was carried out using sorted CD4+, CD8+, or CD8+CD57+ T cells (not recorded which) from PBMCs. This receptor was taken from a human donor in good health, serving as a control. CDR3 sequence (DNA): TGTGCCAGCAGCTCCGGGACAGGGGGCGTGAACACTGAAGCTTTCTTT. It yields the protein CASSSGTGGVNTEAFF.